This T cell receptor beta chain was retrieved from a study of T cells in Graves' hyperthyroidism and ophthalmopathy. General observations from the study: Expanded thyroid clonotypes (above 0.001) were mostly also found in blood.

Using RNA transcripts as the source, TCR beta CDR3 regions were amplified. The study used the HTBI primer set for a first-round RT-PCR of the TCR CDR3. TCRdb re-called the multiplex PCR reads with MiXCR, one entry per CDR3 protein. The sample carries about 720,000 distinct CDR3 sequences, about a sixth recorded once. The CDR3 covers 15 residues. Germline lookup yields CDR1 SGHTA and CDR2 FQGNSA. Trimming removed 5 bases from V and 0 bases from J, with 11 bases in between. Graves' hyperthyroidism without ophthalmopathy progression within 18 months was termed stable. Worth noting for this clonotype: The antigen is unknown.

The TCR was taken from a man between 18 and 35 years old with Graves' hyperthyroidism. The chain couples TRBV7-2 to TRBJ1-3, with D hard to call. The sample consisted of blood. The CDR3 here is CASSPTLGSGNTIYF. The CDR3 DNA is TGTGCCAGCAGCCCAACCTTGGGCTCTGGAAACACCATATATTTT.